The 3 T cell receptor beta chains in this list originate from one sample, sequenced in a study of cytomegalovirus exposure and HLA in healthy donors. The PCR used 60 Vbeta and 13 Jbeta primers. Clones were sequenced by immunoSEQ multiplex PCR, and TCRdb holds only the in-frame ones, with some missing. Of around 200,000 clones in the sample, less than 80% were seen once. Source material: PBMCs. The receptors stem from a man aged 40-49 years in good health and CMV-seronegative.

This chain joins TRBV7-2 and TRBJ2-2, with 12 positions matching TRBD2. CDR3 length: 16 amino acids. Germline V gene lookup returns CDR1 SGHTA and CDR2 FQGNSA. The trim removed 6 bases at V and 4 bases at J, leaving 6 bases unmatched. The CDR3 is CASRPLAGGPTGELFF. In nucleotides, the CDR3 is TGTGCCAGCAGGCCCCTAGCGGGGGGGCCCACCGGGGAGCTGTTTTTT. Complete variable domain (other parts from reference TRBV7-2 and TRBJ2-2): GAGVSQSPSNKVTEKGKDVELRCDPISGHTALYWYRQSLGQGLEFLIYFQGNSAPDKSGLPSDRFSAERTGGSVSTLTIQRTQQEDSAVYLCASRPLAGGPTGELFFGEGSRLTVL.

The chain links TRBV5-6 to TRBJ1-4, with 11 bases fitting TRBD1. Germline V gives CDR1 SGHDT, CDR2 YYEEEE. V was pared by 1 base and J by 5 bases, with 4 bases of the junction left unmatched. The CDR3 sequence is 16 residues long. The CDR3 spells CASSLKGTGGNEKLFF. The DNA for the CDR3 is TGTGCCAGCAGCTTGAAAGGGACAGGGGGAAATGAAAAACTGTTTTTT.

This clone was seen a handful of times. The V call is TRBV11-2, the J call TRBJ2-5; tentatively, D is TRBD2 (6 bases). This CDR3 contains 13 residues. Germline CDR1 and CDR2: SGHAT and FQNNGV. V shed 3 bases and J shed 1 base, with 6 bases lying between them. The CDR3 spells CASSFGSQETQYF. The DNA for the CDR3 is TGTGCCAGCAGCTTCGGGAGCCAAGAGACCCAGTACTTC. Full variable domain (outside the CDR3, taken from reference TRBV11-2 and TRBJ2-5): EAGVAQSPRYKIIEKRQSVAFWCNPISGHATLYWYQQILGQGPKLLIQFQNNGVVDDSQLPKDRFSAERLKGVDSTLKIQPAKLEDSAVYLCASSFGSQETQYFGPGTRLLVL.